The clone carrying this T cell receptor (beta chain) was picked up many times. This record belongs to a study of T cells in Graves' hyperthyroidism and ophthalmopathy. Study in general: Peripheral blood was obtained at initial diagnosis, preceding any treatment.

The germline V gene encodes CDR1 ENHRY and CDR2 SYGVKD. The CDR3 extends over 13 amino acids. V gave up 7 bases and J gave up 0 bases, with 8 bases separating them. Uncontrolled infection, other autoimmune disease, pregnancy or lactation disqualified patients from enrolment. Diagnosing involved the use of clinical symptoms, serum thyroxine and TRAb, thyroid ultrasound and orbital computed tomography. Amplified regions were TCR beta CDR3 sequences from RNA transcripts. A set of HTBI primers served as the primers for a first-round RT-PCR of the TCR CDR3. One entry per CDR3 protein results from TCRdb running MiXCR on the multiplex PCR reads. The table has 500,000 to 750,000 distinct CDR3 sequences, about 14% seen once; the top ten hold about 7%.

The chain uses TRBV10-3 and TRBJ2-3; no firm D call. Material: blood. The sequence derives from a woman aged 18-35 years with Graves' ophthalmopathy. CDR3 amino acids: CAITGGSTDTQYF. The CDR3 bases are TGTGCCATCACGGGCGGTAGCACAGATACGCAGTATTTT.